This T cell receptor (beta chain) was captured by sequencing in a study of T-cell memory formation after mild COVID-19. Study-wide results and caveats: Contracting CD8+ clones were enriched in EMRA, CD4+ mainly in CM and EM.

The CDR3 runs 21 residues. V was shortened by 2 bases and J by 0 bases, with 27 bases between the two germline ends. The V gene's germline CDR1 is SGHDT and CDR2 YYEEEE. This clonotype showed up just a few times. No antigen is known for it. 5'RACE with constant-segment primers yielded barcoded, UMI-tagged TCR alpha and TCR beta cDNA libraries. TCRdb reprocessed the 5' RACE reads via MiXCR and lists one record per CDR3 protein. The sample has about 180,000 distinct CDR3 sequences, more than 15% seen once. The chain employs TRBV5-6 and TRBJ2-1, with a possible D match to TRBD1 (5 bases). The origin of this receptor is an adult woman who had mild COVID-19 (a few samples of this study predate the infection). Cell type and time point are not known. The sample consisted of PBMCs or a T cell subset sorted from them (not recorded which). The CDR3 coding sequence is TGTGCCAGCAGCTTTTTGGCCTTTTCCGAGGAGTGGGGCTTCTCCTACAATGAGCAGTTCTTC. Amino acid sequence: CASSFLAFSEEWGFSYNEQFF. Full variable domain (missing parts from reference TRBV5-6 and TRBJ2-1): DAGVTQSPTHLIKTRGQQVTLRCSPKSGHDTVSWYQQALGQGPQFIFQYYEEEERQRGNFPDRFSGHQFPNYSSELNVNALLLGDSALYLCASSFLAFSEEWGFSYNEQFFGPGTRLTVL.